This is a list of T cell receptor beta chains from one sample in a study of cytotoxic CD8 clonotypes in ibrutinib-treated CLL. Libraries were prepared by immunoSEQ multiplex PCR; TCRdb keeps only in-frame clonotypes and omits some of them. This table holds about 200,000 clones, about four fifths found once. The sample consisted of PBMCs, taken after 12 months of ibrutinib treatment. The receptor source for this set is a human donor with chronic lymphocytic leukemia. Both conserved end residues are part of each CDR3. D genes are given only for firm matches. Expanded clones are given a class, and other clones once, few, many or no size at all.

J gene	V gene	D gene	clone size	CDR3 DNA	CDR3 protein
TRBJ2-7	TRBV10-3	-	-	TGTGCCATCAGTATCGTCGGGCCCGCCTACGAGCAGTACTTC	CAISIVGPAYEQYF
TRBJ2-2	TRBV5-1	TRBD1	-	TGCGCCAGCAGCTATGGACAGGGTACCGGGGAGCTGTTTTTT	CASSYGQGTGELFF
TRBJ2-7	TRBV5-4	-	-	TGTGCCAGCACCCCGTTTCAGGGAGCCTACGAGCAGTACTTC	CASTPFQGAYEQYF
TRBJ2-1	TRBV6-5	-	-	TGTGCCAGCAGTTCACAGCGGGACATTAATAATGAGCAGTTCTTC	CASSSQRDINNEQFF
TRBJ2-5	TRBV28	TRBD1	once	TGTGCCAGCAGCCCCTCAGGGGGCAGCGACCGGAGGGGGGCCCAGTACTTC	CASSPSGGSDRRGAQYF
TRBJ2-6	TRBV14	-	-	TGTGCCAGCAGTTATGGACGTTTCTCTGGGGCCAACGTCCTGACTTTC	CASSYGRFSGANVLTF
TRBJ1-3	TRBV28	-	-	TGTGCCAGCGTACACGGAGGAACGACTGGAAACACCATATATTTT	CASVHGGTTGNTIYF
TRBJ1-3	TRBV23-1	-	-	TGCGCCAGCAGTCAATCAGGTAGAGAGGGTACTGGAAACACCATATATTTT	CASSQSGREGTGNTIYF
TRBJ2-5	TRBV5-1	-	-	TGCGCCAGCACCCCGGGGCAGGGACTGGAGACCCAGTACTTC	CASTPGQGLETQYF
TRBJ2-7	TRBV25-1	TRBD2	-	TGTGCCAGCAGTGCACCCGTTAGCGGGGAGACCTACGAGCAGTACTTC	CASSAPVSGETYEQYF
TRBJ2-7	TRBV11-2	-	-	TGTGCCAGCAGCTCCCAGGGCTACGAGCAGTACTTC	CASSSQGYEQYF
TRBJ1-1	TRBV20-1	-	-	TGCAGTGCCCCAAAGGACAGCTTT	CSAPKDSF
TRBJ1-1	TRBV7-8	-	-	TGTGCCAGCAGCCTTGGGTGGGGTATGAACACTGAAGCTTTCTTT	CASSLGWGMNTEAFF
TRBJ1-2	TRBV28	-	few	TGTGCCAGCAGCTCATATGGCTACACCTTC	CASSSYGYTF
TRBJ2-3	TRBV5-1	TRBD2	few	TGCGCCAGCAGCTTGAGGTTTAGCGGGTCGACATACACAGATACGCAGTATTTT	CASSLRFSGSTYTDTQYF
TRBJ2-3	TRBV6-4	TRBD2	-	TGTGCCAGCAGTGACTCGCGGGAGCCAGATACGCAGTATTTT	CASSDSREPDTQYF
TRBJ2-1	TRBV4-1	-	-	TGCGCCAGCAGCCAAGAAGCGCAGAGGAATGAGCAGTTCTTC	CASSQEAQRNEQFF
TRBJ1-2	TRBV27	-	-	TGTGCCAGCACCTTGGTGGGAGGGGCCGGGTATGGCTACACCTTC	CASTLVGGAGYGYTF
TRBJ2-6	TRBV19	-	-	TGTGCCAGTAGTATCCGCGTTGGGGCCAACGTCCTGACTTTC	CASSIRVGANVLTF
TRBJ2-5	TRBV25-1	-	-	TGTGCCAGCACCCTTGGGGGGCTCCAAGAGACCCAGTACTTC	CASTLGGLQETQYF
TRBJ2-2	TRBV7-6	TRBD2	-	TGTGCCAGCAGCTCCACCGTTCTAGCGGGAGAACCAACCGGGGAGCTGTTTTTT	CASSSTVLAGEPTGELFF
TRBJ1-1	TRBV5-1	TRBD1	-	TGCGCCAGCAGCTTGCAGGGGGTGATTGTGAACACTGAAGCTTTCTTT	CASSLQGVIVNTEAFF
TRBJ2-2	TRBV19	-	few	TGTGCCAGTAGTAGCCAGGGTGACACCGGGGAGCTGTTTTTT	CASSSQGDTGELFF
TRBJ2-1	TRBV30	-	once	TGTGCCTGGCAAGCCGCACCAAATCTTGAGCAGTTCTTC	CAWQAAPNLEQFF
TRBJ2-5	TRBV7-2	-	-	TGTGCCAGCAAATTTAGAGAGACCCAGTACTTC	CASKFRETQYF
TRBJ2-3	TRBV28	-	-	TGTGCCAGCGCGGGCACAGATACGCAGTATTTT	CASAGTDTQYF
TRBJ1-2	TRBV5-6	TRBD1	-	TGTGCCAGCAGAGCGACAGGGGGCAGCTATGGCTACACCTTC	CASRATGGSYGYTF
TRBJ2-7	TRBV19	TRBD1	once	TGTGCCAGTAGTATTTTCCAGGGGGCAAACGAGCAGTACTTC	CASSIFQGANEQYF
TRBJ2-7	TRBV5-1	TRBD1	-	TGCGCCAGCAGCTCCAACCCGGGACAGCTCCTGACCTACGAGCAGTACTTC	CASSSNPGQLLTYEQYF
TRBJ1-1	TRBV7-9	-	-	TGTGCCAGCAGCTTCTCGAACACTGAAGCTTTCTTT	CASSFSNTEAFF
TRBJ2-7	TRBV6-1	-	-	TGTGCCAGCAGTGAAGCTTGGGGAGCTTCCTACGAGCAGTACTTC	CASSEAWGASYEQYF
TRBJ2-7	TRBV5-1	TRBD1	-	TGCGCCAGCAGCTTTACAGGGGGCTCCACCTACGAGCAGTACTTC	CASSFTGGSTYEQYF
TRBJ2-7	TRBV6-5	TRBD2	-	TGTGCCAGCACCCCCCGGGGGGGTAGCTCCTACGAGCAGTACTTC	CASTPRGGSSYEQYF
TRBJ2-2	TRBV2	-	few	TGTGCCAGCAGTGGATCAGGTCTTTCCGGGGAGCTGTTTTTT	CASSGSGLSGELFF
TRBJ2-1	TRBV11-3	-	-	TGTGCCAGCAGCTTAGATCAGTCCTCCAATGAGCAGTTCTTC	CASSLDQSSNEQFF
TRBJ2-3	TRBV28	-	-	TGTGCCAGCAGTACCTCGGGACCGACCTACCACACAGATACGCAGTATTTT	CASSTSGPTYHTDTQYF
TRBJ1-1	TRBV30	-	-	TGTGCCTGGATCCTGGGGGGGATGAACACTGAAGCTTTCTTT	CAWILGGMNTEAFF
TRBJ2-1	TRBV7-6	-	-	TGTGCCAGCAGCTTAACGAGGACTATACTTAATGAGCAGTTCTTC	CASSLTRTILNEQFF
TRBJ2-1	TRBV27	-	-	TGTGCCAGCAGTTTTGGAGACTCCTCCCTCAATGAGCAGTTCTTC	CASSFGDSSLNEQFF
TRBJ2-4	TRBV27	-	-	TGTGCCAGCAGTTCTCTAGGGACGGCCAAAAACATTCAGTACTTC	CASSSLGTAKNIQYF
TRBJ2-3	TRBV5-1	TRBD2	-	TGCGCCAGCAGCGCCCCCGGGACTAGCGGGGGGGTTTACACAGATACGCAGTATTTT	CASSAPGTSGGVYTDTQYF
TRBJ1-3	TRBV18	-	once	TGTGCCAGCTCACCACCGGGACGGGCGGACCCATTCTCTGGAAACACCATATATTTT	CASSPPGRADPFSGNTIYF
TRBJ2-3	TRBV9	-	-	TGTGCCAGCAGCCCCTCCGGGACACCGACCACAGATACGCAGTATTTT	CASSPSGTPTTDTQYF
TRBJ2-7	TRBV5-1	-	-	TGCGCCAGCAGCTTGGCCTGGGACTACGAGCAGTACTTC	CASSLAWDYEQYF
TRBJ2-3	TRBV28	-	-	TGTGCCAGCAAACCCACGGGCGTGAATACGCAGTATTTT	CASKPTGVNTQYF
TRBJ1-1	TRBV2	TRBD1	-	TGTGCCAGCAGAACGGGACAGGGGTTCACTGAAGCTTTCTTT	CASRTGQGFTEAFF
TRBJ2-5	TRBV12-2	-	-	TGTGCAAGTCCCCATATGGCTCAAGAGACCCAGTACTTC	CASPHMAQETQYF
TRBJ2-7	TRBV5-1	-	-	TGCGCCAGCAGCTCGGACAGTCTCTCGTACTACGAGCAGTACTTC	CASSSDSLSYYEQYF
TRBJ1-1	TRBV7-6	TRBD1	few	TGTGCCAGCAGCCAGGGGGGCACTGAAGCTTTCTTT	CASSQGGTEAFF
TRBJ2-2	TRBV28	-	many	TGTGCCAGCAGTTTGGGGGGTACGGACACCGGGGAGCTGTTTTTT	CASSLGGTDTGELFF
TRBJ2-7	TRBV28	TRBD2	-	TGTGCCAGCAGTTTATGGAGACTAGCGGGAAGCTACGAGCAGTACTTC	CASSLWRLAGSYEQYF
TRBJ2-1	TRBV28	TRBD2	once	TGTGCCAGCAGTTTTGAAGCGGGAGCTTACAATGAGCAGTTCTTC	CASSFEAGAYNEQFF
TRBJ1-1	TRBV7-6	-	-	TGTGCCAGCAGCCTATATTACAGGAACTACGACACTGAAGCTTTCTTT	CASSLYYRNYDTEAFF
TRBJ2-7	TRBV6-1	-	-	TGTGCCAGCAACCCGGGGCTCAGCTACGAGCAGTACTTC	CASNPGLSYEQYF
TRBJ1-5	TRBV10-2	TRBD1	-	TGCGCCAGCGGGACAGGGGGCGCGGGCCGGCATCAGCCCCAGCATTTT	CASGTGGAGRHQPQHF
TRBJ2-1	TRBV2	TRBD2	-	TGTGCCAGCAGTGGGACTAGCGGGAGTCACAATGAGCAGTTCTTC	CASSGTSGSHNEQFF
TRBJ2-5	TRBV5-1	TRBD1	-	TGCGCCAGCAGCTCCTGGACAGGGGGTGGGGTAGGTCGAGAGACCCAGTACTTC	CASSSWTGGGVGRETQYF
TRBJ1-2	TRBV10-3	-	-	TGTGCCATCAGTGACCCTAAAAACGATGTAAACTATGGCTACACCTTC	CAISDPKNDVNYGYTF
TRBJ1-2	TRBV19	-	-	TGTGCCAGTAGTATAGCCTGGGGGACATCCGGCTATGGCTACACCTTC	CASSIAWGTSGYGYTF